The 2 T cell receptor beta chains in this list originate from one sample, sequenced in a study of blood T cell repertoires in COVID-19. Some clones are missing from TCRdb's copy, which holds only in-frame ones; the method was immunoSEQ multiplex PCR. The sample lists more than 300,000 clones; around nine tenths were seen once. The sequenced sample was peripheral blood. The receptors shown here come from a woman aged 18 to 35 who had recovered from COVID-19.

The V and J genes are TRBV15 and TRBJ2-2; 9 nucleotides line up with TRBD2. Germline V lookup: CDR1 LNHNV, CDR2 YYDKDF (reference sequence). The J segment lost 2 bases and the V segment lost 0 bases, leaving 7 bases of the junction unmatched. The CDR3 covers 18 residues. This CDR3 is CATSRDRLAGFNTGELFF. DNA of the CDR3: TGTGCCACCAGCAGAGATCGCCTAGCGGGATTTAACACCGGGGAGCTGTTTTTT.

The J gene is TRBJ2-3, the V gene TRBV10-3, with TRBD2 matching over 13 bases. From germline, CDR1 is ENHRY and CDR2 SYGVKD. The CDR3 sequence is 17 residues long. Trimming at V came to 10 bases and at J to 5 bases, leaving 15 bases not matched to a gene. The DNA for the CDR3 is TGTGCCACGACCCACGGAACTAGCGGGAGGGCCATAGATACGCAGTATTTT. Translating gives CATTHGTSGRAIDTQYF.